This T cell receptor (beta chain) came from a study of cytomegalovirus exposure and HLA in healthy donors. PCR involved 60 Vbeta and 13 Jbeta primers. Data came from immunoSEQ multiplex PCR; TCRdb stores just in-frame clones and leaves some out. The sample carries about 180,000 clones, 70% to 80% recorded once. J lost 6 bases, V lost 0 bases, and 7 bases had no gene match. The CDR3 contains 17 residues. Germline CDR1 is LGHNA and CDR2 is YNFKEQ. The sample was PBMCs. The clonotype comes from a man between 18 and 35 years old in good health and CMV-seronegative. This chain uses TRBV4-2 with TRBJ2-1, with TRBD2 matching over 11 bases. CDR3 region: CASSQDPLAGESNEQFF. CDR3 bases: TGTGCCAGCAGCCAAGACCCACTAGCGGGGGAATCCAATGAGCAGTTCTTC.